The present T cell receptor (beta chain) was sequenced within a study of blood T cell repertoires in COVID-19. Germline CDR1 is SNHLY and CDR2 is FYNNEI. Trimming took 4 bases from V and 9 from J; bases not matched to a gene: 9. The length of the CDR3 is 15 residues. Some clones are missing from TCRdb's copy, which holds only in-frame ones; the method was immunoSEQ multiplex PCR. The sample records 50,000 to 70,000 clones, under 80% being singletons. The sequencing input was PBMCs or T cells enriched from blood (not recorded which). This receptor was obtained from a woman aged 55 to 70 who had been exposed to COVID-19. The rearrangement uses TRBV2 and TRBJ1-6, with 7 bases fitting TRBD1. Here the CDR3 reads CASSVEGGGGSPLHF. The CDR3 nucleotides read TGTGCCAGCAGTGTAGAAGGAGGGGGCGGTTCACCCCTCCACTTT.